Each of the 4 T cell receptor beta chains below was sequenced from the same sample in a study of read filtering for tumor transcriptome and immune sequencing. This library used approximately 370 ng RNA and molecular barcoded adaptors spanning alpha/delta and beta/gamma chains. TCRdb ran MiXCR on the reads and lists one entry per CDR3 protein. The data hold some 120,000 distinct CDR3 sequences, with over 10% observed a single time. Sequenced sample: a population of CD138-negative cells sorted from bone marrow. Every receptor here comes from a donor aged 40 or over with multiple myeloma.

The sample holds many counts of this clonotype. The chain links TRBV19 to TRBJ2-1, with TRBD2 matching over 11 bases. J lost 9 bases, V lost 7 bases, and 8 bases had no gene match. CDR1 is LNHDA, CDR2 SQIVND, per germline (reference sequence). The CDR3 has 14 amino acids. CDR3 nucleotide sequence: TGTGCCAGTACCTCCGGGACTAGCGGTGGTGAGCAGTTCTTC. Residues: CASTSGTSGGEQFF.

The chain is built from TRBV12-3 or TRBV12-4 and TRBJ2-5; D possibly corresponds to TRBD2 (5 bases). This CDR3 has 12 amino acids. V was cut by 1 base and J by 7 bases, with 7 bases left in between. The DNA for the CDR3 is TGTGCCAGCAGTTTAGGCGGGCCGACCCAGTACTTC. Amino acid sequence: CASSLGGPTQYF.

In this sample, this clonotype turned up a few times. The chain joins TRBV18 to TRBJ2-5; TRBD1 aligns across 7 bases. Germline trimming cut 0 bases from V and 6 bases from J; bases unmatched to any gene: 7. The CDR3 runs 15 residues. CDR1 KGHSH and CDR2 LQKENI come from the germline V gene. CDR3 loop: CASSPPDRSIKTQYF. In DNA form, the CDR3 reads TGTGCCAGCTCACCACCGGACAGGTCTATCAAGACCCAGTACTTC. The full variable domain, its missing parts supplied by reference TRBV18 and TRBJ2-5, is NAGVMQNPRHLVRRRGQEARLRCSPMKGHSHVYWYRQLPEEGLKFMVYLQKENIIDESGMPKERFSAEFPKEGPSILRIQQVVRGDSAAYFCASSPPDRSIKTQYFGPGTRLLVL.

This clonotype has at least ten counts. The CDR3 is CATGQDRYEQFF. The DNA for the CDR3 is TGTGCCACCGGACAGGACCGTTATGAGCAGTTCTTC. The chain combines TRBV24-1 with TRBJ2-1; 7 bases are shared with TRBD1. The trim removed 9 bases at V and 8 bases at J, leaving 6 bases unmatched. This CDR3 has 12 amino acids. Germline-derived CDR1 and CDR2 are KGHDR and SFDVKD.